The source of this T cell receptor (beta chain) is a study of T cells in narcolepsy. Clones were sequenced by immunoSEQ multiplex PCR, and TCRdb holds only the in-frame ones, with some missing. This sample yields 7,700 or so clones, of which about 61% are seen a single time; about a fifth belongs to the top ten. This clone was seen only a few times. Its antigen is unknown. Study findings and constraints: Autoreactive clonotypes reportedly recurred in blood of same and different patients, not controls.

V dropped 5 bases and J dropped 9; count of bases not matched to a gene: 11. Germline CDR1 is SGHNT and CDR2 is YENEEA. The CDR3 contains 16 residues. This TCR was recovered from a human donor with narcolepsy. The material sequenced was CD45RA- memory CD8+ T cells from PBMCs. The chain carries TRBV11-3 and TRBJ2-1; TRBD2 agrees at 12 bases. The CDR3: CASSPILAGGLGEQFF. CDR3 nucleotides: TGTGCCAGCAGCCCGATACTAGCGGGGGGATTAGGTGAGCAGTTCTTC.